The source of this T cell receptor (beta chain) is a study of blood T cell repertoires in COVID-19. For the study at large: Spain, Italy and the United States supplied samples that represented acute and convalescent COVID-19. PBMCs, B-cell-depleted T cells, or T cells were the source of the cDNA or gDNA that made up the material.

This clone came up a few times. CDR3 size: 14 residues. Per germline, CDR1 SNHLY and CDR2 FYNNEI. Trimming removed 7 bases at V and 2 bases at J, with 15 bases between. Profiled with immunoSEQ multiplex PCR; TCRdb holds only in-frame clones, not every one. The sample has about 150,000 clones; roughly 80% are singletons. This sequence was found in a woman at least 80 years old with acute or convalescent COVID-19. The rearrangement links TRBV2 to TRBJ2-7; D possibly corresponds to TRBD1 (6 bases). Material: peripheral blood. The CDR3: CASKYQDSTYEQYF. The CDR3 DNA reads TGTGCCAGCAAATATCAGGACAGCACCTACGAGCAGTACTTC. The complete variable domain, with remaining parts taken from reference TRBV2 and TRBJ2-7, reads EPEVTQTPSHQVTQMGQEVILRCVPISNHLYFYWYRQILGQKVEFLVSFYNNEISEKSEIFDDQFSVERPDGSNFTLKIRSTKLEDSAMYFCASKYQDSTYEQYFGPGTRLTVT.